The T cell receptor (beta chain) under discussion was sequenced for a study of OX40 agonist ivuxolimab in advanced cancers. The wider study: The treatment was a fully human IgG2 OX40 agonist, ivuxolimab. Of the patients, three showed partial responses, one with hepatocellular carcinoma and two with cutaneous melanoma. Study results and limitations: Both CD4+ and CD8+ T cell populations in blood had undergone clonal expansion by week 6 at 0.1 to 3.0 mg/kg. Low normalized T-cell clonal expansion also characterized some of the nonresponders.

Germline V gives CDR1 MDHEN, CDR2 SYDVKM. The CDR3 contains 14 residues. Trimming shortened V by 3 bases and J by 0 bases, and 6 bases separated the two germline ends. This clone was detected only a few times. Its matching antigen is unknown. The protocol was immunoSEQ multiplex PCR, while the TCRdb copy is restricted to in-frame clones and leaves out a portion. The sample has 90,000 to 150,000 clones, 80% to 90% seen once. The sequence came from an adult with an advanced solid tumor such as melanoma, head and neck, liver or kidney cancer. The chain employs TRBV28 and TRBJ1-5; D unclear. Here the sequenced sample was CD4+ or CD8+ T cells sorted from blood, taken in a trial of the OX40 agonist ivuxolimab. The CDR3 loop reads CASSFQYSNQPQHF. CDR3 nucleotides: TGTGCCAGCAGTTTTCAGTATAGCAATCAGCCCCAGCATTTT.